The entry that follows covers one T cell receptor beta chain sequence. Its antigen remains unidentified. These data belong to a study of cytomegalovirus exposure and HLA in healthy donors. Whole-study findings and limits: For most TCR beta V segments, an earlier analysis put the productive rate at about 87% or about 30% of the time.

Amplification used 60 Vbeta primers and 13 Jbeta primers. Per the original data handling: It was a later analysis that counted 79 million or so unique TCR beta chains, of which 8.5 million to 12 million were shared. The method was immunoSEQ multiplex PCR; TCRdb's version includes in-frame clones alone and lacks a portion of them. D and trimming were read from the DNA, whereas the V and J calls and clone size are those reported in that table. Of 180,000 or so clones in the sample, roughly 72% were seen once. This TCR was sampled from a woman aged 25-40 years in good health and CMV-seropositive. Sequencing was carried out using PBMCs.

CDR3 loop: CASSLSPAGTGTYNEQFF. For the CDR3, the DNA is TGTGCCAGCAGTTTATCCCCCGCCGGGACAGGCACCTACAATGAGCAGTTCTTC. V and J are TRBV27 and TRBJ2-1, with 8 bases identical to TRBD1. The length of the CDR3 is 18 residues. Germline-derived CDR1 and CDR2 are MNHEY and SMNVEV (reference sequence). After removal of 0 bases from V and 2 bases from J, the junction contained 9 bases not matched to a gene.